This T cell receptor (beta chain) stems from a study of monozygotic twins with inflammatory bowel disease. The V gene's germline CDR1 is MNHNS and CDR2 SASEGT. This CDR3 is built from 16 residues. After re-calling the 5' RACE reads, TCRdb lists one entry per CDR3 protein, DNA absent. The table for this sample gives 190,000 or so distinct CDR3 sequences. This sequence was found in a human donor with ulcerative colitis or Crohn's disease, or a healthy co-twin of an affected twin (not recorded which). The chain has TRBV6-1 and TRBJ2-4; TCRdb names TRBD1, which stays unverified in the absence of DNA. The sequenced sample consisted of blood. The CDR3 loop reads CASTRDRAITKNIQYF.